The 17 T cell receptor beta chains below come from one sample, sequenced in a study of T-cell reconstitution after alpha-beta-depleted transplantation in children. A TCRbeta library incorporating unique molecular identifiers was prepared. One entry per CDR3 protein, called by TCRdb with MiXCR from the PCR reads. The sample shows 250,000 to 300,000 distinct CDR3 sequences, approximately 10% of them seen only once. Material: peripheral blood, obtained 180 days after TCRalphabeta/CD19-depleted stem cell transplant. The receptors come from a male patient aged 2-15 years who had a stem cell transplant for chronic granulomatous disease, so the T cells may come from the graft donor.

This clonotype was seen repeatedly, ten times or more. The chain recombines TRBV6-2 or TRBV6-3 with TRBJ1-2; no reliable D call. Trimming removed 3 bases at V and 4 bases at J, with 12 bases between. The CDR3 consists of 14 residues. Germline CDR1 is MNHEY and CDR2 is SVGEGT. The DNA of the CDR3 is TGTGCCAGCAGTTATCTGACTCGGGGCTATGGCTACACCTTC. Residues: CASSYLTRGYGYTF.

The table lists this clonotype with many counts. This chain links TRBV7-3 with TRBJ2-6; D not certain. The germline V and J ends were trimmed by 1 base and 0 bases, with 7 bases remaining between them. The CDR3 has 16 residues. Germline V gene data show CDR1 as SGHTA and CDR2 as FQGTGA. CDR3 sequence reads: CASSLIATSGANVLTF. CDR3 DNA sequence: TGTGCCAGCAGCTTAATCGCTACCTCTGGGGCCAACGTCCTGACTTTC.

The table lists this clonotype with many counts. The chain couples TRBV20-1 to TRBJ2-3; no clear D. Per the germline V gene, CDR1 is DFQATT and CDR2 is SNEGSKA (reference sequence). V lost 2 bases and J 7 bases, leaving 7 bases between the germline ends. CDR3 length: 11 residues. The CDR3 bases are TGCAGTGCTAGACGCGCGAATACGCAGTATTTT. Translation gives CSARRANTQYF.

This clonotype was picked up many times. This rearrangement joins TRBV12-3 or TRBV12-4 to TRBJ1-1; 7 nucleotides align to TRBD1. The trim removed 6 bases at V and 5 bases at J, leaving 9 bases unmatched. This CDR3 comprises 14 residues. The CDR3 loop reads CASSSDRELTEAFF. The CDR3 region has the DNA TGTGCCAGCAGCTCCGACAGGGAGTTGACTGAAGCTTTCTTT.

The rearrangement joins TRBV7-6 to TRBJ2-5; no clear D gene. The CDR3 has 15 amino acids. The V gene's germline CDR1 is SGHVS and CDR2 FNYEAQ. V was cut by 4 bases and J by 5 bases, with 17 bases left in between. The CDR3 DNA reads as TGTGCCAGCAGCTCCCAAAGGATCACTGGGGAGACCCAGTACTTC. Residues: CASSSQRITGETQYF.

A remark on this clonotype: Just one base apart from a much larger clone, this may be a read error. The chain recombines TRBV6-6 with TRBJ1-5, with no clear D. The V end was cut by 4 bases, the J end by 4 bases, with 5 bases between. Germline V gene data show CDR1 as MNHNY and CDR2 as SVGAGI (reference sequence). The CDR3 runs 12 residues. The CDR3 bases are TGTGCCAGCAGTTTTAAGAATCAGCCCCAGCATTTT. Translation: CASSFKNQPQHF.

This clonotype has at least ten counts. This chain connects TRBV20-1 to TRBJ1-1; tentative D call: TRBD1 (6 bases). V was shortened by 6 bases and J by 1 base, with 12 bases between the two germline ends. The CDR3 totals 13 residues. Germline CDR1 and CDR2: DFQATT and SNEGSKA (reference sequence). CDR3 nucleotide sequence: TGCAGTGCCGTCAGGGGCGGGAACACTGAAGCTTTCTTT. Its translation is CSAVRGGNTEAFF.

This clonotype occurred many times. The genes are TRBV11-2 and TRBJ2-1; D is unresolved. This CDR3 comprises 12 residues. Trimming took off 2 bases at V and 9 bases at J, with 8 bases between the two ends. Germline CDR1 SGHAT, CDR2 FQNNGV. In DNA, the CDR3 is TGTGCCAGCAGCTTATTAGTTCCTGAGCAGTTCTTC. Amino acid sequence: CASSLLVPEQFF. Using reference TRBV11-2 and TRBJ2-1 for the parts outside the CDR3, the full variable domain is EAGVAQSPRYKIIEKRQSVAFWCNPISGHATLYWYQQILGQGPKLLIQFQNNGVVDDSQLPKDRFSAERLKGVDSTLKIQPAKLEDSAVYLCASSLLVPEQFFGPGTRLTVL.

The sample holds many counts of this clonotype. The chain recombines TRBV4-3 with TRBJ2-3, with 8 nucleotides matching TRBD2. Trimming at V came to 4 bases and at J to 4 bases, leaving 7 bases not matched to a gene. The CDR3 runs 15 residues. Germline V gene data show CDR1 as LGHNA and CDR2 as YSLEER. The CDR3 protein is CASSRERGISDTQYF. For the CDR3, the DNA is TGCGCCAGCAGCCGGGAGCGGGGGATTTCAGATACGCAGTATTTT.

This clonotype was observed many times. V and J are TRBV12-3 or TRBV12-4 and TRBJ2-3; 10 nucleotides match TRBD1. J was trimmed by 6 bases and V by 5 bases; bases with no gene match: 5. CDR3 length: 14 amino acids. CDR3 sequence (DNA): TGTGCCAGCAGTCCGGGGGACAGGGGTGATACGCAGTATTTT. As protein: CASSPGDRGDTQYF.

This clonotype was seen many times. The V call is TRBV5-1, the J call TRBJ2-3, with D maybe TRBD2 (6 bases). V lost 9 bases and J lost 1, with 15 bases in between. Germline values: CDR1 SGHRS, CDR2 YFSETQ. The CDR3 sequence is 14 residues long. CDR3 nucleotides: TGCGCCACCTCGGGACTCCTTGGCACAGATACGCAGTATTTT. It yields the protein CATSGLLGTDTQYF. The full variable domain, its missing parts supplied by reference TRBV5-1 and TRBJ2-3, is KAGVTQTPRYLIKTRGQQVTLSCSPISGHRSVSWYQQTPGQGLQFLFEYFSETQRNKGNFPGRFSGRQFSNSRSEMNVSTLELGDSALYLCATSGLLGTDTQYFGPGTRLTVL.

This clonotype was observed at least ten times. The chain employs TRBV29-1 and TRBJ2-7; D tentatively reads TRBD1 or TRBD2 (7 bases each). Looked up from germline, CDR1 is SQVTM and CDR2 is ANQGSEA. V dropped 5 bases and J dropped 2 bases, with 19 bases sitting between them. The CDR3 runs to 15 residues. The CDR3 spells CSVKGGTEITYEQYF. CDR3 in DNA: TGCAGCGTTAAGGGGGGGACAGAGATTACCTACGAGCAGTACTTC.

There are many counts of this clonotype. The rearrangement links TRBV7-9 to TRBJ2-7, with D possibly being TRBD1 (5 bases). Germline V gene sequence: CDR1 SEHNR, CDR2 FQNEAQ (reference sequence). The CDR3 runs 15 residues. V lost 4 bases and J 2 bases, leaving 15 bases between the germline ends. The CDR3 reads CASSWGLEGTYEQYF. DNA of the CDR3: TGTGCCAGCAGCTGGGGCTTAGAAGGGACCTACGAGCAGTACTTC.

This clonotype was counted at least ten times. The chain couples TRBV5-1 to TRBJ2-2, with TRBD1 matching 11 bases. The CDR3 runs to 15 residues. Trimming took 6 bases from V and 5 from J; bases not matched to a gene: 6. The germline CDR1 and CDR2 sequences are SGHRS and YFSETQ. CDR3 nucleotides: TGCGCCAGCACCGTCGGGACAGGGGGGACCGGGGAGCTGTTTTTT. This gives the protein CASTVGTGGTGELFF.

This clonotype appeared many times. The chain couples TRBV20-1 to TRBJ2-5; D is possibly TRBD2 (5 bases). This CDR3 has 13 residues. Per the germline V gene, CDR1 is DFQATT and CDR2 is SNEGSKA (reference sequence). V gave up 5 bases and J gave up 1 base, with 11 bases separating them. The CDR3 spells CSAADSTQETQYF. The CDR3 DNA reads as TGCAGTGCTGCGGACTCGACCCAAGAGACCCAGTACTTC.

The rearrangement joins TRBV6-2 or TRBV6-3 to TRBJ2-7; D possibly corresponds to TRBD1 (6 bases). The germline V and J ends were trimmed by 5 bases and 1 base, with 12 bases remaining between them. The V gene's germline CDR1 is MNHEY and CDR2 SVGEGT. This CDR3 comprises 14 residues. CDR3 DNA: TGTGCCAGCAGTAAAGACAGGTTATCCTACGAGCAGTACTTC. It specifies CASSKDRLSYEQYF.

This clonotype showed up many times. The chain couples TRBV28 to TRBJ1-2, with 10 positions matching TRBD1. V was pared by 6 bases and J by 8 bases, with 6 bases of the junction left unmatched. The CDR3 is made up of 13 amino acids. Germline CDR1 and CDR2: MDHEN and SYDVKM. The CDR3 loop reads CASRETGGDGYTF. CDR3 DNA sequence: TGTGCCAGCAGGGAGACAGGGGGCGACGGCTACACCTTC.